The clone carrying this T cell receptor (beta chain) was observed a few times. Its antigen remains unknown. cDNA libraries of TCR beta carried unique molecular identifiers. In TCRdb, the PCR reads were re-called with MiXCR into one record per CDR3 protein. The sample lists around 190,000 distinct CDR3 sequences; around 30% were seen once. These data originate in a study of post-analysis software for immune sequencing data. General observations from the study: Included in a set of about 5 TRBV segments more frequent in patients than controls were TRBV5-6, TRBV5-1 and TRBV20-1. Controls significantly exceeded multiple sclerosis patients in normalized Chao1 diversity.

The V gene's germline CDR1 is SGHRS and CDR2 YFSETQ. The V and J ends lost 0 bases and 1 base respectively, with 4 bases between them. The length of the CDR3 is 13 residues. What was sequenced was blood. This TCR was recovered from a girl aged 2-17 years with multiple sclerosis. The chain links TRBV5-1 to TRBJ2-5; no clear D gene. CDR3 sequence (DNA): TGCGCCAGCAGCTTGGACCTCCAAGAGACCCAGTACTTC. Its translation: CASSLDLQETQYF.